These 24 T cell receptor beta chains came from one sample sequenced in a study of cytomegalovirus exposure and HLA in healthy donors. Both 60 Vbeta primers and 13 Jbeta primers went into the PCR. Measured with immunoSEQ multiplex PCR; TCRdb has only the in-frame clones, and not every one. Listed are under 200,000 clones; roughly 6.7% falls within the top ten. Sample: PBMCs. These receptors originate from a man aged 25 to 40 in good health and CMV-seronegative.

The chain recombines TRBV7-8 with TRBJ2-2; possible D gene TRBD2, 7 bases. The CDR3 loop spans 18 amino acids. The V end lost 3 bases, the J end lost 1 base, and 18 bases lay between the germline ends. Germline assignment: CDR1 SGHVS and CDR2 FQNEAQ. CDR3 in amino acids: CASSFKLGGALNTGELFF. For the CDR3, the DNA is TGTGCCAGCAGCTTCAAACTGGGGGGGGCGTTGAACACCGGGGAGCTGTTTTTT.

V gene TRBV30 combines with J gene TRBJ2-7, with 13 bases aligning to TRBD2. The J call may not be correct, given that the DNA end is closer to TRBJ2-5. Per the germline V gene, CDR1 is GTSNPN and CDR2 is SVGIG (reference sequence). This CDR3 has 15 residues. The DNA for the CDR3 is TGTGCCTGGGCGGGACTAGCGGGGAGCCAAGAGACCCAGTACTTC. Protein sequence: CAWAGLAGSQETQYF.

The CDR3 DNA sequence: TGTGCCAGCAGCCCTCCCGCGGGGGACTTCTCCTACGAGCAGTACTTC. It translates to CASSPPAGDFSYEQYF. The chain links TRBV25-1 to TRBJ2-7, with 7 bases matching TRBD2. The CDR3 runs 16 residues. Germline CDR1 is MGHDK and CDR2 is SYGVNS. After removal of 6 bases from V and 0 bases from J, the junction contained 11 bases not matched to a gene.

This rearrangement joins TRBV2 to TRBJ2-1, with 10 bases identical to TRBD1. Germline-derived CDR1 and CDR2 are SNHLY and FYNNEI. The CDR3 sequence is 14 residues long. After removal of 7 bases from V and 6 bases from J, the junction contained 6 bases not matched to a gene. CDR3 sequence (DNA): TGTGCCAGCAACCGGGACAGGGGCTCCAATGAGCAGTTCTTC. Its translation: CASNRDRGSNEQFF.

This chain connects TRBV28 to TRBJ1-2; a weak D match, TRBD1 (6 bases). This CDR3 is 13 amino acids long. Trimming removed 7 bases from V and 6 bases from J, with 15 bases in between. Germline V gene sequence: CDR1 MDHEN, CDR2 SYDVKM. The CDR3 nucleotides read TGTGCCAGCAATAACAGGGTGCAGGATGGCTACACCTTC. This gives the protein CASNNRVQDGYTF.

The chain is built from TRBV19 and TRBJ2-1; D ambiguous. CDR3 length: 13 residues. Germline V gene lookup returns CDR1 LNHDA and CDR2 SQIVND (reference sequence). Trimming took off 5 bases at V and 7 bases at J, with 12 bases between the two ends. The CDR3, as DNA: TGTGCCAGTAGTCTCACTCCCTTTAATGAGCAGTTCTTC. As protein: CASSLTPFNEQFF.

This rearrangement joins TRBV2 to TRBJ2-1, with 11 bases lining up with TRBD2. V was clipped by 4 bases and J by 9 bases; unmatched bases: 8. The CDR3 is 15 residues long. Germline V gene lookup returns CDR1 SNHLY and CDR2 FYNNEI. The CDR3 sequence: CASSGSTSGTGEQFF. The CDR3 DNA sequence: TGTGCCAGCAGTGGGTCGACTAGCGGGACGGGTGAGCAGTTCTTC.

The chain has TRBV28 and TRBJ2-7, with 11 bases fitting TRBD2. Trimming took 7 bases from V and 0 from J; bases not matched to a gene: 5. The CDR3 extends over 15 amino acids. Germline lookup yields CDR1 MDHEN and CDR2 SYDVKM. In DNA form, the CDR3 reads TGTGCCAGCACCCCTAGCGGGAGGACCTCCTACGAGCAGTACTTC. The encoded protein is CASTPSGRTSYEQYF.

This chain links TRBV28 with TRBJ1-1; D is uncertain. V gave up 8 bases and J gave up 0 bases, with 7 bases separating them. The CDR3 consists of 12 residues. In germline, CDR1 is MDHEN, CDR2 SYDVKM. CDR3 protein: CASEAMNTEAFF. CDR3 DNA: TGTGCCAGCGAGGCCATGAACACTGAAGCTTTCTTT. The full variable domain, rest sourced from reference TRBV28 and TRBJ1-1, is DVKVTQSSRYLVKRTGEKVFLECVQDMDHENMFWYRQDPGLGLRLIYFSYDVKMKEKGDIPEGYSVSREKKERFSLILESASTNQTSMYLCASEAMNTEAFFGQGTRLTVV.

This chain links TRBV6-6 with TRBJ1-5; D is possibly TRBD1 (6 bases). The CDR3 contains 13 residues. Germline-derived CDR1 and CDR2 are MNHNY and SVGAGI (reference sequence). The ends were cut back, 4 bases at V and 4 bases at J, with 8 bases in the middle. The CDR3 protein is CASSLTGNQPQHF. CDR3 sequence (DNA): TGTGCCAGCAGTTTGACAGGTAATCAGCCCCAGCATTTT.

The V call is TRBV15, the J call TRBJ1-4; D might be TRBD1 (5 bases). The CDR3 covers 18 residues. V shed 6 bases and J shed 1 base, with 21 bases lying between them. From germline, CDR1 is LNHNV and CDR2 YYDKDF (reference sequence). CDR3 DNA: TGTGCCACCAGTTGGAGGGCAGGGAGGATAGGAACTAATGAAAAACTGTTTTTT. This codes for CATSWRAGRIGTNEKLFF.

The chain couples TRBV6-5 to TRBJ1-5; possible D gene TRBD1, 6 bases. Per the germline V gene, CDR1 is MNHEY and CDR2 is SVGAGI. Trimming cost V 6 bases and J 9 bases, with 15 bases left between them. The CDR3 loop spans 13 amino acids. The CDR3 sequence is CASSRTVGRPQHF. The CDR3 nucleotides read TGTGCCAGCAGCCGGACAGTGGGTCGGCCCCAGCATTTT.

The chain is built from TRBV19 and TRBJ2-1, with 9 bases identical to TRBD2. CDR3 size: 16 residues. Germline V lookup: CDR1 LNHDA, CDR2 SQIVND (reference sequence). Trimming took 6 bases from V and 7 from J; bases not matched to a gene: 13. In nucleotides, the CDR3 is TGTGCCAGTAGGGGAGAGGGCGGGAGGGCCTGGAATGAGCAGTTCTTC. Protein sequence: CASRGEGGRAWNEQFF.

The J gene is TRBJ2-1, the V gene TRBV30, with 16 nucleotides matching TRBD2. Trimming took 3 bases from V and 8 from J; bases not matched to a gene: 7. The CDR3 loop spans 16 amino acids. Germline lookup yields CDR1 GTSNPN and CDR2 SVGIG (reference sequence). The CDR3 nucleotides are TGTGCCTGGAGGGGGACTAGCGGGAGGGCCGCCCATGAGCAGTTCTTC. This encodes CAWRGTSGRAAHEQFF.

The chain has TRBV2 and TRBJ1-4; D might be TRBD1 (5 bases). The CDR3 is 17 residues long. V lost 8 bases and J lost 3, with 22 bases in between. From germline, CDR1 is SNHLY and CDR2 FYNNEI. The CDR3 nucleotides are TGTGCCAGCGGCAGGGTATTTTGGGGAAAGGCTAATGAAAAACTGTTTTTT. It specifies CASGRVFWGKANEKLFF. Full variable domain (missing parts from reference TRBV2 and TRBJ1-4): EPEVTQTPSHQVTQMGQEVILRCVPISNHLYFYWYRQILGQKVEFLVSFYNNEISEKSEIFDDQFSVERPDGSNFTLKIRSTKLEDSAMYFCASGRVFWGKANEKLFFGSGTQLSVL.

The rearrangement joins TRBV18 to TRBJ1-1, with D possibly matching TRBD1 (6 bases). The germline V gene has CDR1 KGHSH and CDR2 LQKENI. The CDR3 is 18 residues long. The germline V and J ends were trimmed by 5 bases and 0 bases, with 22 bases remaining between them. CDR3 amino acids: CASSKTGTLVLLNTEAFF. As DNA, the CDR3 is TGTGCCAGCTCAAAGACCGGGACACTGGTATTATTGAACACTGAAGCTTTCTTT.

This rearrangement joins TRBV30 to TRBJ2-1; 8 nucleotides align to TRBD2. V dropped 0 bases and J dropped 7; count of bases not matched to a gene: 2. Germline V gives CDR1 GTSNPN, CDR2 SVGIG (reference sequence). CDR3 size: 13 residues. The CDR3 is CAWSVSGGNEQFF. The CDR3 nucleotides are TGTGCCTGGAGTGTATCGGGGGGGAATGAGCAGTTCTTC.

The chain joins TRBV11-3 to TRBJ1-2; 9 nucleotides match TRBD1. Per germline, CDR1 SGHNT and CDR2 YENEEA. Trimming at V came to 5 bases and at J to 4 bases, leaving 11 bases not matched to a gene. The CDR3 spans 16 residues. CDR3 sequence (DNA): TGTGCCAGCAGCGGTACGAGGGACAGGGAAACCTATGGCTACACCTTC. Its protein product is CASSGTRDRETYGYTF.

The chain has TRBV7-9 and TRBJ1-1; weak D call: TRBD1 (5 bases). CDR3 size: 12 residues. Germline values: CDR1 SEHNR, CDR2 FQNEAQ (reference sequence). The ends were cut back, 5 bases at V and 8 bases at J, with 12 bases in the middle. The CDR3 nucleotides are TGTGCCAGCAGCGGCCCCGGGGGGGAAGCTTTCTTT. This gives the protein CASSGPGGEAFF.

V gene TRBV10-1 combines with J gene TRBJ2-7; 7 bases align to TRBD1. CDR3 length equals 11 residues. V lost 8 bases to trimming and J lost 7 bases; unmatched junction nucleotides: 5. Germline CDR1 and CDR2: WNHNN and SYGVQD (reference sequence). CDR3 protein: CASSQGDEQYF. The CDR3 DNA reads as TGCGCCAGCTCGCAGGGGGATGAGCAGTACTTC.

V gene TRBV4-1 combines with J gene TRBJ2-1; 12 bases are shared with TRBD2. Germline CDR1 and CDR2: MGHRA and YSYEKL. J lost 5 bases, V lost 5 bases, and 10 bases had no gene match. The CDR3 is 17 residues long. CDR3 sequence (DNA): TGCGCCAGCAGCAAGGGGCCCGCTAGCGGGGGGGACAATGAGCAGTTCTTC. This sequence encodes CASSKGPASGGDNEQFF.

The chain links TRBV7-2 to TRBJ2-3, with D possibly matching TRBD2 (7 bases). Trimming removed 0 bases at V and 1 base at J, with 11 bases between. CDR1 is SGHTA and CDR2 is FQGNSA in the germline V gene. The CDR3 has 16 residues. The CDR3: CASSLAAGGRTDTQYF. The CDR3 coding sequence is TGTGCCAGCAGCTTAGCGGCCGGGGGGCGCACAGATACGCAGTATTTT. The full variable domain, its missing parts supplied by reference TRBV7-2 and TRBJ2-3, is GAGVSQSPSNKVTEKGKDVELRCDPISGHTALYWYRQSLGQGLEFLIYFQGNSAPDKSGLPSDRFSAERTGGSVSTLTIQRTQQEDSAVYLCASSLAAGGRTDTQYFGPGTRLTVL.

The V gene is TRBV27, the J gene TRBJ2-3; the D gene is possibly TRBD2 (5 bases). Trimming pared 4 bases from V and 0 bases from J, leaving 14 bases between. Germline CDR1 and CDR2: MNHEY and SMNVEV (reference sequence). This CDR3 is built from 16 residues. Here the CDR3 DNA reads TGTGCCAGCAGTTATCTAGCCCAGGCTAGCACAGATACGCAGTATTTT. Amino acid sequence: CASSYLAQASTDTQYF.

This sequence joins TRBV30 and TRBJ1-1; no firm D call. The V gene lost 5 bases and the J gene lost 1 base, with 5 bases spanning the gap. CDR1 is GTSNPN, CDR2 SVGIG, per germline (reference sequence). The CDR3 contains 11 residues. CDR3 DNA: TGTGCCTGGGCGGGGAACACTGAAGCTTTCTTT. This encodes CAWAGNTEAFF.